This T cell receptor beta chain was captured in a study of T cells expressing NK-cell markers. Study-level information: Researchers got TCR beta repertoires out of sorted CD3+CD56+NKG2C+, CD3+CD56+NKG2C- and CD3+CD56-NKG2C+ T cells. HCMV seropositivity marked seven of the eight sequenced donors; one was seronegative.

TCRdb reprocessed the 5' RACE reads and reports one entry per CDR3 protein, with no DNA. The sample features 160,000 or so distinct CDR3 sequences, with roughly 18% in its top ten. Germline CDR1 is SGHVS and CDR2 is FQNEAQ. There are 18 residues in the CDR3. The receptor comes from a woman between 18 and 70 years old in good health. The rearrangement uses TRBV7-8 and TRBJ2-3; the D call from TCRdb, TRBD1, cannot be confirmed without DNA. The sample was blood T cells: a sorted CD56 or NKG2C T cell subset, CD4+ or CD8+ T cells, or bulk PBMC T cells (not recorded which). The CDR3: CASSLDELRQAKRDTQYF.